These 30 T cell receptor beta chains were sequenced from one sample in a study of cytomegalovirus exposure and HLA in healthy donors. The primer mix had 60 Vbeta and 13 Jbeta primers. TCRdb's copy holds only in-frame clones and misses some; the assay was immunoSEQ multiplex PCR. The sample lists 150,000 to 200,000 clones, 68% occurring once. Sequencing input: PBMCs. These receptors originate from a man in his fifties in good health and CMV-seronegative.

In DNA, the CDR3 is TGCAGCGTTGAAGATGGACTAGCGGGGGCCCTCGGGTACCAAGAGACCCAGTACTTC. This codes for CSVEDGLAGALGYQETQYF. The V and J genes are TRBV29-1 and TRBJ2-5; 13 positions agree with TRBD2. The CDR3 length is 19 residues. The V and J ends lost 0 bases and 0 bases, in that order; junction bases with no gene match: 10. Germline lookup yields CDR1 SQVTM and CDR2 ANQGSEA.

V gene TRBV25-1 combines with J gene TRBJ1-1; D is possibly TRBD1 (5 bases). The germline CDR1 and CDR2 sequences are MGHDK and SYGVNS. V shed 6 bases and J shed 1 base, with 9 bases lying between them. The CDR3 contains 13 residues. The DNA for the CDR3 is TGTGCCAGCAGCCCGGGGGGGAACACTGAAGCTTTCTTT. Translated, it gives CASSPGGNTEAFF.

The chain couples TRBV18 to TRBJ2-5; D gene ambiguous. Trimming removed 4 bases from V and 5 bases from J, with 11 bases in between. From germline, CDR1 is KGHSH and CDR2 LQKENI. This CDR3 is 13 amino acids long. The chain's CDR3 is CASSLRHGETQYF. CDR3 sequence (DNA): TGTGCCAGCTCACTCCGGCACGGGGAGACCCAGTACTTC. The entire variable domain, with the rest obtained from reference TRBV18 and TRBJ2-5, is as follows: NAGVMQNPRHLVRRRGQEARLRCSPMKGHSHVYWYRQLPEEGLKFMVYLQKENIIDESGMPKERFSAEFPKEGPSILRIQQVVRGDSAAYFCASSLRHGETQYFGPGTRLLVL.

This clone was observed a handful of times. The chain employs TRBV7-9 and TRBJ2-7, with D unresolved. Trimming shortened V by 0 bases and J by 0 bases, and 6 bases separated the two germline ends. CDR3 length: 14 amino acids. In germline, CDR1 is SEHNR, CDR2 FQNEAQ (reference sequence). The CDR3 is CASSLAVSSYEQYF. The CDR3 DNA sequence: TGTGCCAGCAGCTTAGCGGTTAGCTCCTACGAGCAGTACTTC.

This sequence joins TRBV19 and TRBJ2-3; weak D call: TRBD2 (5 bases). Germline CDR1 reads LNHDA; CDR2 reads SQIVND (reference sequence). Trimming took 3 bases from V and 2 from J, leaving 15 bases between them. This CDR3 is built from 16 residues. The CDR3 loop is CASSIWVARDTDTQYF. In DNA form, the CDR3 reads TGTGCCAGTAGTATCTGGGTAGCGAGGGACACAGATACGCAGTATTTT.

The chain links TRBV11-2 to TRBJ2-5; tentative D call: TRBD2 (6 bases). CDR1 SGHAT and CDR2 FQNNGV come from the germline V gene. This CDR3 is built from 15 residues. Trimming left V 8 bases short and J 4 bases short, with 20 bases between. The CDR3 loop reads CASPWGAGSSETQYF. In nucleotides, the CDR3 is TGTGCCAGCCCGTGGGGAGCGGGCTCTTCAGAGACCCAGTACTTC.

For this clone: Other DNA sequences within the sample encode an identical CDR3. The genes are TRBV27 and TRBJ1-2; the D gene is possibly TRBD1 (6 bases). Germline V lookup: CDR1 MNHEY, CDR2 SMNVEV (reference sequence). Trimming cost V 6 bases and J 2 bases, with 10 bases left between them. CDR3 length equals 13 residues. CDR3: CASRRQGNYGYTF. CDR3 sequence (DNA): TGTGCCAGCAGGCGCCAGGGGAACTATGGCTACACCTTC.

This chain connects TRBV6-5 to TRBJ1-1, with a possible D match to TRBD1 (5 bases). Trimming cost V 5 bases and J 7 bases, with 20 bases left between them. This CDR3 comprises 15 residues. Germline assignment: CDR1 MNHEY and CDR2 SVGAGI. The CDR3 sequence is CASSIPGGRGDEAFF. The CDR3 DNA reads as TGTGCCAGCAGTATCCCGGGAGGGCGGGGGGATGAAGCTTTCTTT.

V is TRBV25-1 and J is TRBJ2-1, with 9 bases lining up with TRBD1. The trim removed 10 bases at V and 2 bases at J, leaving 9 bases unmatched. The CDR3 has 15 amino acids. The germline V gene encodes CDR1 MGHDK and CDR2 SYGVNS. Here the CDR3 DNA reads TGTGCCACTTCGGGACAGGGTAACGCCTACAATGAGCAGTTCTTC. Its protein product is CATSGQGNAYNEQFF.

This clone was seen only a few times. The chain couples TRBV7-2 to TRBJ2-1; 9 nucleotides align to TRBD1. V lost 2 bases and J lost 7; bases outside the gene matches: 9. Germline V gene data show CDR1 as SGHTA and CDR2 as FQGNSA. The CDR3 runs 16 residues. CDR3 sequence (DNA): TGTGCCAGCAGCTTAATCAAAGGGACAGGGAATAATGAGCAGTTCTTC. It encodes CASSLIKGTGNNEQFF. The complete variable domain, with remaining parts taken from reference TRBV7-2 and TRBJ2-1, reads GAGVSQSPSNKVTEKGKDVELRCDPISGHTALYWYRQSLGQGLEFLIYFQGNSAPDKSGLPSDRFSAERTGGSVSTLTIQRTQQEDSAVYLCASSLIKGTGNNEQFFGPGTRLTVL.

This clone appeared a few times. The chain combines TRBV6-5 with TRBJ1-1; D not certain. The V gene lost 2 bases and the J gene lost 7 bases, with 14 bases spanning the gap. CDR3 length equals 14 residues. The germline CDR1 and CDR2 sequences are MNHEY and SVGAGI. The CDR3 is CASSYGGRKFEAFF. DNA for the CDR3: TGTGCCAGCAGTTACGGAGGACGGAAGTTTGAAGCTTTCTTT.

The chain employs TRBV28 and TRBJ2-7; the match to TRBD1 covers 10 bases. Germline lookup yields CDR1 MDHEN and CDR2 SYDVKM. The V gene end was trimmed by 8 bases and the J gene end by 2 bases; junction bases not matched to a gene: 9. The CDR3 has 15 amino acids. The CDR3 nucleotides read TGTGCCAGCGGGGGCGGGACAGGGGCAGCCTACGAGCAGTACTTC. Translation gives CASGGGTGAAYEQYF.

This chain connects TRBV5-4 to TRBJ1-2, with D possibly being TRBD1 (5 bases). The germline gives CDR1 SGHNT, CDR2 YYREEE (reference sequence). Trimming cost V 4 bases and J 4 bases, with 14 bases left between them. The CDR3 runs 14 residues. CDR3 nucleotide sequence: TGTGCCAGCAGCCCCATTGGGGGGTCCTATGGCTACACCTTC. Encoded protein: CASSPIGGSYGYTF.

The CDR3 here is CASAVLAAYNEQFF. The DNA for the CDR3 is TGTGCCAGCGCCGTTCTAGCAGCTTACAATGAGCAGTTCTTC. The chain carries TRBV25-1 and TRBJ2-1, with D perhaps TRBD2 (5 bases). Trimming shortened V by 8 bases and J by 4 bases, and 15 bases separated the two germline ends. CDR3 length equals 14 residues. Germline V lookup: CDR1 MGHDK, CDR2 SYGVNS.

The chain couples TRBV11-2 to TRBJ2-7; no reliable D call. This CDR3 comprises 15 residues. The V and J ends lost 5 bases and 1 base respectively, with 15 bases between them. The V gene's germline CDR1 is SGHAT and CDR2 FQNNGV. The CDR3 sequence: CASSPRLVESYEQYF. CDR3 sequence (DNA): TGTGCCAGCAGCCCCCGACTGGTGGAATCCTACGAGCAGTACTTC.

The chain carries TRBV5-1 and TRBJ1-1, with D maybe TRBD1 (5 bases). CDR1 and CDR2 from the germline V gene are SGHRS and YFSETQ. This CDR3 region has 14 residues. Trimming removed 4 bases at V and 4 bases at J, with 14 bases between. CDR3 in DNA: TGCGCCAGCAGCCCTATCGACAGAGGCACTGAAGCTTTCTTT. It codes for CASSPIDRGTEAFF.

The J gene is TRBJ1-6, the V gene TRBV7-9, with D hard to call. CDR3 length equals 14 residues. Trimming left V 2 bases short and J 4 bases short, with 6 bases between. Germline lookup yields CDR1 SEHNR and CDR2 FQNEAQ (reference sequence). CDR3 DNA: TGTGCCAGCAGCTTATGGGAGTATAATTCACCCCTCCACTTT. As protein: CASSLWEYNSPLHF.

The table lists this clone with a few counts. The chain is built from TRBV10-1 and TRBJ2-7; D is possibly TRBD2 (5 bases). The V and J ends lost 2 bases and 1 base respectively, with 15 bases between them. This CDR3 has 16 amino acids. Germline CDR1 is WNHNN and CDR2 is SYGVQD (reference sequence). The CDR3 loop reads CASSEEGTLLSYEQYF. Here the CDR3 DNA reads TGCGCCAGCAGTGAGGAGGGTACCTTACTTTCCTACGAGCAGTACTTC.

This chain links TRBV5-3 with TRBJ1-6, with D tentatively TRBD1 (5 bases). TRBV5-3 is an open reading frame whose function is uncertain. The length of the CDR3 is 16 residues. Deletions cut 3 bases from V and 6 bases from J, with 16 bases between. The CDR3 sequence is CARSSSGKRVNSPLHF. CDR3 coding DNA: TGTGCCAGAAGCTCTTCAGGGAAAAGGGTTAATTCACCCCTCCACTTT.

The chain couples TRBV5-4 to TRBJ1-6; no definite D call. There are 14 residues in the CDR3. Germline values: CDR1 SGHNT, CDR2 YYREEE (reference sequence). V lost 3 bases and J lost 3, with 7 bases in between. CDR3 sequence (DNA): TGTGCCAGCAGCTCCGGGGACTATAATTCACCCCTCCACTTT. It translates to CASSSGDYNSPLHF. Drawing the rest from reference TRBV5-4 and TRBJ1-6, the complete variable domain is ETGVTQSPTHLIKTRGQQVTLRCSSQSGHNTVSWYQQALGQGPQFIFQYYREEENGRGNFPPRFSGLQFPNYSSELNVNALELDDSALYLCASSSGDYNSPLHFGNGTRLTVT.

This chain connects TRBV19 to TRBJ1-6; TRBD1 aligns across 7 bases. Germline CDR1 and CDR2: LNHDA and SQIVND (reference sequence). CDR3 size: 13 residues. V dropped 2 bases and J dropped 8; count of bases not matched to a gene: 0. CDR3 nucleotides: TGTGCCAGTAGTATACAGGGGGATTCACCCCTCCACTTT. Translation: CASSIQGDSPLHF. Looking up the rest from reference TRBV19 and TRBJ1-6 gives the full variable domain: DGGITQSPKYLFRKEGQNVTLSCEQNLNHDAMYWYRQDPGQGLRLIYYSQIVNDFQKGDIAEGYSVSREKKESFPLTVTSAQKNPTAFYLCASSIQGDSPLHFGNGTRLTVT.

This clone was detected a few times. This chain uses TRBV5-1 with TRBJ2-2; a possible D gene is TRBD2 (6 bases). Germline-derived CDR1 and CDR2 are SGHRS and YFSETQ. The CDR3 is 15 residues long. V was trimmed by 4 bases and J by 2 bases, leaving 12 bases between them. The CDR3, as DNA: TGCGCCAGCAGCGTGCGGACTACCAACACCGGGGAGCTGTTTTTT. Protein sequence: CASSVRTTNTGELFF.

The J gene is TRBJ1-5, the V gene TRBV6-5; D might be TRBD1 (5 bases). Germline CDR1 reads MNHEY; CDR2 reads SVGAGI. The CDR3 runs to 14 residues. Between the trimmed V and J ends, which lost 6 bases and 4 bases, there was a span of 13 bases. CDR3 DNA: TGTGCCAGCAGCATCAGGGCACAGAATCAGCCCCAGCATTTT. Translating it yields CASSIRAQNQPQHF.

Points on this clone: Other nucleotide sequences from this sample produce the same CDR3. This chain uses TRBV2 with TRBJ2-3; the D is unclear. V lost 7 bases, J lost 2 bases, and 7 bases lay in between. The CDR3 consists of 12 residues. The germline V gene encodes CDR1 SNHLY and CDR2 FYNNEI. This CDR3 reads CASIFPTDTQYF. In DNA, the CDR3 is TGTGCCAGCATCTTTCCCACAGATACGCAGTATTTT.

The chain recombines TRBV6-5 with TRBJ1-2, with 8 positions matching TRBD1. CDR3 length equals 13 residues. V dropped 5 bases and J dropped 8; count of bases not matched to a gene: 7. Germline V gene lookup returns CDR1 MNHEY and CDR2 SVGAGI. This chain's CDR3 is CASSRQGFVGYTF. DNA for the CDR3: TGTGCCAGCAGTAGACAGGGGTTTGTCGGCTACACCTTC.

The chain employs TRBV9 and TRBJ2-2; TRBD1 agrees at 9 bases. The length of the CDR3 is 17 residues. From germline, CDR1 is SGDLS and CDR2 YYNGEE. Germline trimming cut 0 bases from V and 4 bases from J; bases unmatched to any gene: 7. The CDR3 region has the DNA TGTGCCAGCAGCGTAGTGGGGACAGGGTCATTCACCGGGGAGCTGTTTTTT. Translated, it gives CASSVVGTGSFTGELFF. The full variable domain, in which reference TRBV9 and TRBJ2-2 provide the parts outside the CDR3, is DSGVTQTPKHLITATGQRVTLRCSPRSGDLSVYWYQQSLDQGLQFLIQYYNGEERAKGNILERFSAQQFPDLHSELNLSSLELGDSALYFCASSVVGTGSFTGELFFGEGSRLTVL.

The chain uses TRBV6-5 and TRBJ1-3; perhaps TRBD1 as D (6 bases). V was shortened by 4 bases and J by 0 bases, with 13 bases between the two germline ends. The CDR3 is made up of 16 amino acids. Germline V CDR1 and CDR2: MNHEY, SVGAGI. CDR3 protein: CASSFTGSSSGNTIYF. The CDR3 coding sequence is TGTGCCAGCAGTTTTACAGGGTCTAGCTCTGGAAACACCATATATTTT.

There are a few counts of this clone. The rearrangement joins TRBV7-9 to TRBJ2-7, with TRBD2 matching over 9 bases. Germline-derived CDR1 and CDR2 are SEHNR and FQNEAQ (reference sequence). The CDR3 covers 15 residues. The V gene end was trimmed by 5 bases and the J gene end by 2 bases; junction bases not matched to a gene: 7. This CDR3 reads CASSLGAGGPYEQYF. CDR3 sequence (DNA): TGTGCCAGCAGCCTAGGAGCGGGGGGCCCCTACGAGCAGTACTTC.

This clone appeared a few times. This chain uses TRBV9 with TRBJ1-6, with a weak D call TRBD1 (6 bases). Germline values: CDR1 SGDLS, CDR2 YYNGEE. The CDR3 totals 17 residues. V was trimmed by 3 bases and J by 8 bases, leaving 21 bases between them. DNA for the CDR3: TGTGCCAGCAGCGGGGGGAAAAACAGGGTGGAGGATTCACCCCTCCACTTT. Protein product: CASSGGKNRVEDSPLHF.

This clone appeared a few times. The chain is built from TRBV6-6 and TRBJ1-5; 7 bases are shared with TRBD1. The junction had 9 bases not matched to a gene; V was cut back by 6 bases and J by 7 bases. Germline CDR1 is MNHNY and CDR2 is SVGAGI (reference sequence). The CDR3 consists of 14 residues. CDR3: CASSEGRGNQPQHF. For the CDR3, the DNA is TGTGCCAGCAGCGAGGGCAGGGGGAACCAGCCCCAGCATTTT.